A selection of T cell receptor beta chains follows, all from one sample in a study of T cell repertoires in cytomegalovirus infection. TCRdb re-called the reads with MiXCR, one entry per CDR3 protein. The table has approximately 280,000 distinct CDR3 sequences, approximately 22% seen once. These receptors have no identified antigens. This specimen consisted of cultured PBMCs, obtained from culture after CMV antigen stimulation. Receptors were obtained from a human donor in good health (CMV status not recorded). Some clones in this sample may be carry-over from other donors' samples. CDR3s leave out the opening cysteine and the closing phenylalanine or tryptophan.

cdr3_aa: ASSFWGGTYNEQF
v_call: TRBV7-9

cdr3_aa: ASFHRLGRADGTGELF
v_call: TRBV18

cdr3_aa: ASSLREGRGTDTQY
v_call: TRBV5-6

cdr3_aa: ASSYRKAGGDYNEQF
v_call: TRBV6-5

cdr3_aa: ASSQDFSGRPYNEQF
v_call: TRBV14

cdr3_aa: ASSAEDRGGYIDEQY
v_call: TRBV9

cdr3_aa: ASSEGAGNYQPQH
v_call: TRBV25-1

cdr3_aa: ASSPWGNQPQH
v_call: TRBV18

cdr3_aa: ASTPGQGTDTQY
v_call: TRBV28

cdr3_aa: ASRAREGAYEQY
v_call: TRBV27

cdr3_aa: ASSQDYGTDTQY
v_call: TRBV4-2

cdr3_aa: ASSPLAGGNEQF
v_call: TRBV28

cdr3_aa: ASTGTPNTGELF
v_call: TRBV12-3/TRBV12-4

cdr3_aa: ASSAPGLVTDTQY
v_call: TRBV27

cdr3_aa: ASKAGGPPKTQY
v_call: TRBV7-2

cdr3_aa: ASSPVGGNTEAF
v_call: TRBV27

cdr3_aa: SAGPSGYT
v_call: TRBV20-1

cdr3_aa: ASSPGIWSTEAF
v_call: TRBV11-2

cdr3_aa: ASSPEQGREYEQY
v_call: TRBV12-3/TRBV12-4

cdr3_aa: ASSESITGQY
v_call: TRBV10-2

cdr3_aa: ASNVDRGIRQPQH
v_call: TRBV28

cdr3_aa: ASSLEGPSKNIQY
v_call: TRBV7-9

cdr3_aa: ASSQVGTGRTEAF
v_call: TRBV4-3

cdr3_aa: ASSSPGQGNFESEAF
v_call: TRBV28

cdr3_aa: ASSPQAGTGSYEQY
v_call: TRBV27

cdr3_aa: ASSIDRSNEQF
v_call: TRBV27

cdr3_aa: ASRIAGTDTQY
v_call: TRBV10-2

cdr3_aa: ASSSWTGLNQPQH
v_call: TRBV7-9

cdr3_aa: ASQAPGTGGIYGYT
v_call: TRBV28

cdr3_aa: ASSRGPGLGEETQY
v_call: TRBV7-2